Shown below are 19 T cell receptor beta chains from a single sample sequenced in a study of cytomegalovirus exposure and HLA in healthy donors. Measured with immunoSEQ multiplex PCR; TCRdb has only the in-frame clones, and not every one. The sample lists about 73,000 clones; 85% to 95% were seen once. Sequenced sample: PBMCs. The receptors here all came from a man between 18 and 29 years old in good health and CMV-seronegative.

V gene TRBV2 combines with J gene TRBJ2-2, with 9 bases that match TRBD2. The junction had 16 bases not matched to a gene; V was cut back by 9 bases and J by 5 bases. The CDR3 is 17 amino acids. CDR1 is SNHLY, CDR2 FYNNEI, per germline. CDR3 DNA sequence: TGTGCCAGGGGGCCGAGGCGGGGGGGCCGGTGGACCGGGGAGCTGTTTTTT. This sequence encodes CARGPRRGGRWTGELFF.

The J gene is TRBJ2-1, the V gene TRBV7-3; 10 nucleotides match TRBD1. Germline V gives CDR1 SGHTA, CDR2 FQGTGA. This CDR3 is 15 amino acids long. The J segment lost 6 bases and the V segment lost 4 bases, leaving 6 bases of the junction unmatched. Here the CDR3 reads CASSSPRTGGNEQFF. DNA for the CDR3: TGTGCCAGCAGCTCACCTAGGACAGGGGGCAATGAGCAGTTCTTC.

The V and J genes are TRBV14 and TRBJ1-2; TRBD1 matches at 7 bases. Unmatched junction bases numbered 7, after V lost 4 bases and J lost 2 bases. Germline V lookup: CDR1 SGHDN, CDR2 FVKESK. The CDR3 is made up of 15 amino acids. The CDR3 spells CASSPLGTVNYGYTF. DNA of the CDR3: TGTGCCAGCAGCCCGCTCGGGACAGTCAACTATGGCTACACCTTC.

This clone was counted a single time. The chain is built from TRBV27 and TRBJ2-1, with 9 bases lining up with TRBD1. The CDR3 consists of 14 residues. Germline CDR1 MNHEY, CDR2 SMNVEV (reference sequence). Trimming removed 6 bases from V and 7 bases from J; junction bases left unmatched: 7. CDR3 loop: CASRTSTGGNEQFF. The CDR3 bases are TGTGCCAGCAGGACCTCGACAGGGGGGAATGAGCAGTTCTTC.

V usage is TRBV6-1 and J usage is TRBJ2-7; D not resolved. Germline V gene sequence: CDR1 MNHNS, CDR2 SASEGT. The CDR3 sequence is 16 residues long. V lost 4 bases to trimming and J lost 3 bases, with 19 bases between them. CDR3 protein: CASSVRRLSPRYEQYF. CDR3 nucleotide sequence: TGTGCCAGCAGTGTGCGACGACTCAGTCCTCGCTACGAGCAGTACTTC.

The rearrangement uses TRBV15 and TRBJ2-6; D is possibly TRBD2 (5 bases). Trimming pared 0 bases from V and 2 bases from J, leaving 8 bases between. CDR1 and CDR2 from the germline V gene are LNHNV and YYDKDF (reference sequence). This CDR3 region has 16 residues. CDR3 in amino acids: CATSRDRGAGANVLTF. The CDR3 coding sequence is TGTGCCACCAGCAGAGATCGGGGTGCTGGGGCCAACGTCCTGACTTTC.

This clone was picked up one time. The rearrangement uses TRBV2 and TRBJ1-2; D may be TRBD1 (6 bases). Trimming pared 6 bases from V and 10 bases from J, leaving 24 bases between. The germline V gene has CDR1 SNHLY and CDR2 FYNNEI. This CDR3 is built from 15 residues. The CDR3 loop reads CASSFFGGARMDYTF. The CDR3 nucleotides are TGTGCCAGCAGCTTCTTTGGGGGGGCGCGAATGGACTACACCTTC. Drawing the rest from reference TRBV2 and TRBJ1-2, the complete variable domain is EPEVTQTPSHQVTQMGQEVILRCVPISNHLYFYWYRQILGQKVEFLVSFYNNEISEKSEIFDDQFSVERPDGSNFTLKIRSTKLEDSAMYFCASSFFGGARMDYTFGSGTRLTVV.

This sequence joins TRBV27 and TRBJ2-7, with 7 bases matching TRBD1. Germline V CDR1 and CDR2: MNHEY, SMNVEV (reference sequence). J gave up 3 bases and V 5 bases, and 7 bases lay outside the gene matches. The CDR3 is made up of 14 amino acids. This chain's CDR3 is CASSTTTGLYEQYF. The CDR3 DNA reads TGTGCCAGCAGTACCACGACAGGGCTCTACGAGCAGTACTTC.

The rearrangement uses TRBV11-2 and TRBJ1-1; D might be TRBD1 (5 bases). Germline loops: CDR1 SGHAT, CDR2 FQNNGV. The CDR3 consists of 12 residues. Between the trimmed V and J ends, which lost 6 bases and 10 bases, there was a span of 15 bases. The CDR3, as DNA: TGTGCCAGCAGTCGGGACGGGGGTATAGCTTTCTTT. Translating it yields CASSRDGGIAFF.

V is TRBV18 and J is TRBJ1-1; TRBD1 might be the D (6 bases). V shed 3 bases and J shed 7 bases, with 15 bases lying between them. The CDR3 extends over 14 amino acids. Germline loops: CDR1 KGHSH, CDR2 LQKENI. The CDR3 spells CASSPKQGPDEAFF. The CDR3 nucleotides read TGTGCCAGCTCACCGAAACAGGGTCCAGATGAAGCTTTCTTT.

This rearrangement joins TRBV9 to TRBJ1-1, with 7 bases lining up with TRBD1. V gave up 6 bases and J gave up 3 bases; unmatched junction bases: 5. Germline CDR1 SGDLS, CDR2 YYNGEE. The CDR3 is made up of 13 amino acids. The CDR3 region is CASNRGGDTEAFF. As DNA, the CDR3 is TGTGCCAGCAACAGGGGTGGCGACACTGAAGCTTTCTTT. Full variable domain (outside the CDR3, taken from reference TRBV9 and TRBJ1-1): DSGVTQTPKHLITATGQRVTLRCSPRSGDLSVYWYQQSLDQGLQFLIQYYNGEERAKGNILERFSAQQFPDLHSELNLSSLELGDSALYFCASNRGGDTEAFFGQGTRLTVV.

The genes are TRBV28 and TRBJ1-2, with a possible D match to TRBD1 (5 bases). Per the germline V gene, CDR1 is MDHEN and CDR2 is SYDVKM. Between the trimmed V and J ends, which lost 7 bases and 4 bases, there was a span of 10 bases. The length of the CDR3 is 12 residues. The CDR3 sequence is CASKTGLYGYTF. The CDR3 nucleotides read TGTGCCAGCAAAACAGGCCTCTATGGCTACACCTTC.

As regards this clone: The sample holds other DNA sequences that translate to the same CDR3. DNA of the CDR3: TGTGCCAGCAACACGGGTAGCAATCAGCCCCAGCATTTT. Its protein product is CASNTGSNQPQHF. The chain combines TRBV19 with TRBJ1-5, with D hard to call. The CDR3 has 13 residues. CDR1 is LNHDA, CDR2 SQIVND, per germline (reference sequence). Trimming removed 9 bases at V and 0 bases at J, with 9 bases between.

The rearrangement uses TRBV30 and TRBJ1-2; maybe TRBD1 (5 bases). The CDR3 totals 14 residues. Trimming left V 0 bases short and J 9 bases short, with 17 bases between. Germline lookup yields CDR1 GTSNPN and CDR2 SVGIG (reference sequence). DNA of the CDR3: TGTGCCTGGAGTGTCCCCGGCAGGGAAATTCGCTACACCTTC. Its translation is CAWSVPGREIRYTF. Drawing the rest from reference TRBV30 and TRBJ1-2, the complete variable domain is SQTIHQWPATLVQPVGSPLSLECTVEGTSNPNLYWYRQAAGRGLQLLFYSVGIGQISSEVPQNLSASRPQDRQFILSSKKLLLSDSGFYLCAWSVPGREIRYTFGSGTRLTVV.

The chain employs TRBV7-9 and TRBJ1-1, with 12 nucleotides matching TRBD1. CDR1 and CDR2 (germline): SEHNR, FQNEAQ (reference sequence). The CDR3 loop spans 16 amino acids. The V and J ends lost 1 base and 4 bases, in that order; junction bases with no gene match: 4. The CDR3 sequence: CASSLEPGQGATEAFF. The CDR3 DNA reads TGTGCCAGCAGCTTAGAGCCGGGACAGGGGGCCACTGAAGCTTTCTTT. The entire variable domain, with the rest obtained from reference TRBV7-9 and TRBJ1-1, is as follows: DTGVSQNPRHKITKRGQNVTFRCDPISEHNRLYWYRQTLGQGPEFLTYFQNEAQLEKSRLLSDRFSAERPKGSFSTLEIQRTEQGDSAMYLCASSLEPGQGATEAFFGQGTRLTVV.

CDR3 bases: TGCGCCAGCAGTGAGTCCCCGGGATCCTATGGCTACACCTTC. Amino acids: CASSESPGSYGYTF. V gene TRBV10-1 combines with J gene TRBJ1-2; no clear D gene. The V and J ends lost 0 bases and 4 bases respectively, with 9 bases between them. The CDR3 is made up of 14 amino acids. Germline V gene data show CDR1 as WNHNN and CDR2 as SYGVQD (reference sequence).

This CDR3 reads CASSDRRQGSTNEKLFF. DNA of the CDR3: TGTGCCAGCAGTGACCGCCGACAGGGATCAACTAATGAAAAACTGTTTTTT. The V call is TRBV25-1, the J call TRBJ1-4, with 7 nucleotides matching TRBD1. V trimming: 3 bases; J trimming: 0 bases; junction bases outside the gene matches: 7. Per germline, CDR1 MGHDK and CDR2 SYGVNS. The CDR3 is 17 amino acids.

V gene TRBV27 combines with J gene TRBJ2-1, with unresolved D. The V end lost 5 bases, the J end lost 8 bases, and 16 bases lay between the germline ends. The germline V gene has CDR1 MNHEY and CDR2 SMNVEV (reference sequence). CDR3 length equals 14 residues. The CDR3 DNA is TGTGCCAGCAGTCCAGGCCCCCGGATGTATGAGCAGTTCTTC. It encodes CASSPGPRMYEQFF.

V gene TRBV30 combines with J gene TRBJ1-5, with 9 bases that match TRBD1. Looked up from germline, CDR1 is GTSNPN and CDR2 is SVGIG (reference sequence). V was pared by 6 bases and J by 5 bases, with 8 bases of the junction left unmatched. The CDR3 loop spans 14 amino acids. CDR3 protein: CACRPGQGDQPQHF. CDR3 coding DNA: TGTGCCTGTAGACCGGGACAGGGTGATCAGCCCCAGCATTTT. Using reference TRBV30 and TRBJ1-5 for the parts outside the CDR3, the full variable domain is SQTIHQWPATLVQPVGSPLSLECTVEGTSNPNLYWYRQAAGRGLQLLFYSVGIGQISSEVPQNLSASRPQDRQFILSSKKLLLSDSGFYLCACRPGQGDQPQHFGDGTRLSIL.